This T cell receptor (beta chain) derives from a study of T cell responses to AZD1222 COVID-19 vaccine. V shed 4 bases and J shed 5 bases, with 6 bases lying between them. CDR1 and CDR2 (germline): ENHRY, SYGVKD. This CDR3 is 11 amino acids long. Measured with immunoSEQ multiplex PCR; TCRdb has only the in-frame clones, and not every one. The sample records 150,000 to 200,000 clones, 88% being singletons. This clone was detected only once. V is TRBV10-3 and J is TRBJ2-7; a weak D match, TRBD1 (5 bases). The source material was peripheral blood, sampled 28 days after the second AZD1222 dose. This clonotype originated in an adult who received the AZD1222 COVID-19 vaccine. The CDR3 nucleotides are TGTGCCATCAGTGGGACAAACGAGCAGTACTTC. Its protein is CAISGTNEQYF.